The subject of this entry is one TCR beta chain. Its antigen is currently unknown. An end of the junction differs from the germline gene, which may be a read error. The CDR3 covers 16 residues. Germline V gene lookup returns CDR1 SGHVS and CDR2 FQNEAQ. These data are taken from a study of T cell repertoires in cytomegalovirus infection. Study details: Indicated by public TCR beta signatures were CMV infection and matching HLA type.

Regarding the study as a whole: The response measured ex vivo was dominated by TCR beta clonotypes (HLA-C-restricted and CMV-specific).

TCRdb re-derived calls from the reads in MiXCR, one entry per CDR3 protein. The sample has roughly 720,000 distinct CDR3 sequences, roughly a third seen once. Sequencing was carried out using PBMCs. The sequence came from a human donor in good health (CMV status not recorded). Some clones in this sample may be carry-over from other donors' samples. The chain uses TRBV7-8 and TRBJ2-1; 8 bases align to TRBD2. The DNA for the CDR3 is TGTGCCAGCAGCCCTAGTCGCGGGAGGCCCTACAATAAGCAGTTCTTC. Its protein is CASSPSRGRPYNKQFF. Full variable domain (missing parts from reference TRBV7-8 and TRBJ2-1): GAGVSQSPRYKVAKRGQDVALRCDPISGHVSLFWYQQALGQGPEFLTYFQNEAQLDKSGLPSDRFFAERPEGSVSTLKIQRTQQEDSAVYLCASSPSRGRPYNKQFFGPGTRLTVL.